One sample yielded the 17 T cell receptor beta chains listed below, sequenced in a study of post-analysis software for immune sequencing data (dated by TCRdb to about 2015). Libraries were made using PCR. The sample was run on an Illumina HiSeq 2500. To reduce PCR and sequencing biases, unique molecular identifiers were built into the TCR beta cDNA libraries. TCRdb redid the processing of the public reads, applying fastp at Q25 and MiXCR, and retained in-frame beta chains. Identical CDR3 proteins give one entry, which carries the most common genes and DNA. The sample table shows more than 500,000 distinct CDR3 sequences, and around 34% are seen once. The top ten clonotypes cover 5% to 6% of the sample. These receptors lack a known antigen. What the work shows at the level of the full study, not this receptor alone: Patients showed significantly higher frequencies than controls for a few TRBV segments, among them TRBV5-6, TRBV5-1 and TRBV20-1.

Sequencing was carried out using blood. The receptors come from a girl under 18 with multiple sclerosis.

This clonotype was detected only a few times. The chain is built from TRBV7-9 and TRBJ2-5; the D is unclear. In germline, CDR1 is SEHNR, CDR2 FQNEAQ (reference sequence). The CDR3 covers 16 residues. V dropped 0 bases and J dropped 6 bases, with 17 bases sitting between them. In DNA form, the CDR3 reads TGTGCCAGCAGCTTAGCTTCCGGGTTTATCACAAAGACCCAGTACTTC. The encoded protein is CASSLASGFITKTQYF.

In its sample, this clonotype was seen once. The chain links TRBV18 to TRBJ2-1; TRBD2 matches 7 bases. J lost 4 bases, V lost 6 bases, and 9 bases had no gene match. Germline V lookup: CDR1 KGHSH, CDR2 LQKENI. CDR3 size: 15 residues. CDR3 nucleotide sequence: TGTGCCAGCTCCCGAACTAGCGACGGGTACAATGAGCAGTTCTTC. As protein: CASSRTSDGYNEQFF.

The chain has TRBV5-6 and TRBJ2-5; TRBD1 matches at 8 bases. Trimming at V came to 4 bases and at J to 5 bases, leaving 10 bases not matched to a gene. The CDR3 loop spans 15 amino acids. Germline values: CDR1 SGHDT, CDR2 YYEEEE. CDR3 amino acids: CASSTVRGRGETQYF. The DNA for the CDR3 is TGTGCCAGCAGCACTGTCAGGGGGCGCGGGGAGACCCAGTACTTC.

This clonotype was picked up a small number of times. V usage is TRBV29-1 and J usage is TRBJ2-1; D is unclear. Germline CDR1 reads SQVTM; CDR2 reads ANQGSEA. This CDR3 has 12 residues. V lost 4 bases and J 5 bases, leaving 9 bases between the germline ends. CDR3: CSVGSTHNEQFF. The CDR3 nucleotides are TGCAGCGTTGGGTCCACGCACAATGAGCAGTTCTTC.

This clonotype was seen repeatedly, ten times or more. The CDR3 DNA follows: TGCGCCAGCAGTGTAGCTGGATCCTACGAGCAGTACTTC. Its translation: CASSVAGSYEQYF. V gene TRBV10-2 combines with J gene TRBJ2-7; no clear D. Trimming pared 4 bases from V and 1 base from J, leaving 8 bases between. Germline loops: CDR1 WSHSY, CDR2 SAAADI. This CDR3 is built from 13 residues.

This clonotype was seen more than once but under ten times. The V call is TRBV4-2, the J call TRBJ2-5; TRBD2 is a possible D gene (5 bases). The CDR3 is made up of 15 amino acids. The V gene's germline CDR1 is LGHNA and CDR2 YNFKEQ. The V and J ends lost 4 bases and 0 bases respectively, with 12 bases between them. This CDR3 is CASSRAPGYQETQYF. CDR3 nucleotides: TGTGCCAGCAGCCGAGCCCCGGGGTACCAAGAGACCCAGTACTTC.

The chain carries TRBV20-1 and TRBJ1-2; D remains unclear. CDR1 is DFQATT and CDR2 is SNEGSKA in the germline V gene (reference sequence). V was pared by 5 bases and J by 5 bases, with 9 bases between. The CDR3 is 11 amino acids. The CDR3 DNA reads TGCAGTGCTGCCACACGGTATGGCTACACCTTC. It codes for CSAATRYGYTF.

The chain combines TRBV28 with TRBJ2-1; 9 bases line up with TRBD1. The ends lost 6 bases at V and 14 bases at J; junction bases unmatched: 11. Germline V CDR1 and CDR2: MDHEN, SYDVKM. The CDR3 length is 13 residues. CDR3 residues: CASSLRDRALKFF. CDR3 bases: TGTGCCAGCAGCCTTCGGGACAGGGCTTTAAAGTTCTTC. Using reference TRBV28 and TRBJ2-1 for the parts outside the CDR3, the full variable domain is DVKVTQSSRYLVKRTGEKVFLECVQDMDHENMFWYRQDPGLGLRLIYFSYDVKMKEKGDIPEGYSVSREKKERFSLILESASTNQTSMYLCASSLRDRALKFFGPGTRLTVL.

The chain has TRBV25-1 and TRBJ2-7; possibly TRBD1 for D (6 bases). Germline lookup yields CDR1 MGHDK and CDR2 SYGVNS. The CDR3 covers 15 residues. Between the trimmed V and J ends, which lost 5 bases and 7 bases, there was a span of 21 bases. CDR3 bases: TGTGCCAGCAGTTCTCCCCGGGACAACTACAATGAGCAGTACTTC. Translation gives CASSSPRDNYNEQYF.

This clonotype has just a few counts. The rearrangement links TRBV12-3 or TRBV12-4 to TRBJ1-4; D is uncertain. The ends were cut back, 3 bases at V and 8 bases at J, with 7 bases in the middle. The CDR3 spans 12 residues. CDR3 protein: CASSFAGEKLFF. As DNA, the CDR3 is TGTGCCAGCAGTTTCGCCGGAGAAAAACTGTTTTTT.

The chain combines TRBV12-3 or TRBV12-4 with TRBJ2-1; either TRBD1 or TRBD2 may supply D (5 bases each). This CDR3 comprises 15 residues. With 3 bases removed from V and 7 bases from J, the gap between germline ends came to 16 bases. CDR3 region: CASSFSGRGGNEQFF. The CDR3 DNA reads TGTGCCAGCAGTTTCTCGGGAAGGGGCGGGAATGAGCAGTTCTTC.

V and J are TRBV5-5 and TRBJ2-1; 7 nucleotides match TRBD2. Unmatched junction bases numbered 12, after V lost 0 bases and J lost 12 bases. Germline V gives CDR1 SGHKS, CDR2 YYEKEE (reference sequence). CDR3 size: 15 residues. The CDR3, as DNA: TGTGCCAGCAGCTTGGGACTAGCCCTAGGGCCCGCGCAGTTCTTC. Amino acid sequence: CASSLGLALGPAQFF.

The chain couples TRBV7-9 to TRBJ2-7; D remains unclear. The DNA end is more similar to TRBJ2-5, so the J call may be wrong. The CDR3 runs 13 residues. The germline V gene encodes CDR1 SEHNR and CDR2 FQNEAQ (reference sequence). The CDR3: CASRLGFAGTQYF. In nucleotides, the CDR3 is TGTGCCAGCAGACTGGGCTTCGCAGGGACCCAGTACTTC.

This clonotype was seen a handful of times. V is TRBV29-1 and J is TRBJ2-1; D uncertain. The germline V gene has CDR1 SQVTM and CDR2 ANQGSEA. The V and J ends lost 3 bases and 8 bases respectively, with 14 bases between them. The CDR3 runs to 13 residues. CDR3 in amino acids: CSVDNGRSDEQFF. For the CDR3, the DNA is TGCAGCGTTGATAATGGAAGATCTGATGAGCAGTTCTTC.

This clonotype was counted a few times. The chain has TRBV18 and TRBJ2-7; 7 bases align to TRBD1. The DNA end favors TRBJ2-5, so the J call may be wrong. The CDR3 totals 15 residues. Per germline, CDR1 KGHSH and CDR2 LQKENI. The CDR3 coding sequence is TGTGCCAGCTCGGCCGGACAGGCACTTCTGGAGACCCAGTACTTC. Translating gives CASSAGQALLETQYF.

In its sample, this clonotype was seen a few times. V is TRBV6-4 and J is TRBJ1-2; D remains unclear. The V end was cut by 6 bases, the J end by 0 bases, with 5 bases between. CDR1 MRHNA and CDR2 SNTAGT come from the germline V gene. This CDR3 region has 12 residues. CDR3: CASRDPNYGYTF. The CDR3 nucleotides read TGTGCCAGCAGGGACCCTAACTATGGCTACACCTTC.

This clonotype has only a few counts. This chain connects TRBV6-2 or TRBV6-3 to TRBJ2-7; D is possibly TRBD2 (6 bases). This CDR3 is built from 13 residues. Germline CDR1 reads MNHEY; CDR2 reads SVGEGT. V was cut by 8 bases and J by 4 bases, with 15 bases left in between. CDR3 coding DNA: TGTGCCAGCGGCCGGGACTTGAGGTACGAGCAGTACTTC. Amino acid sequence: CASGRDLRYEQYF.